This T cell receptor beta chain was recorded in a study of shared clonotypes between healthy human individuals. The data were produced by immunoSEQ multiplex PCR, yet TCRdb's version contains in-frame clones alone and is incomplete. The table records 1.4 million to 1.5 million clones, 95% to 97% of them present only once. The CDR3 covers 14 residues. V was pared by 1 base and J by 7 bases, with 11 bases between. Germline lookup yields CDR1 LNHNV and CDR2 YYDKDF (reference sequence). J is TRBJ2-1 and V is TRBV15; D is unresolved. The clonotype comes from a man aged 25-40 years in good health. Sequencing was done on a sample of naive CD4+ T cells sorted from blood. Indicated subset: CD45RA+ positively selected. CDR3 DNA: TGTGCCACCAGCAGAGGGGGTTCAGCAAATGAGCAGTTCTTC. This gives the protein CATSRGGSANEQFF.